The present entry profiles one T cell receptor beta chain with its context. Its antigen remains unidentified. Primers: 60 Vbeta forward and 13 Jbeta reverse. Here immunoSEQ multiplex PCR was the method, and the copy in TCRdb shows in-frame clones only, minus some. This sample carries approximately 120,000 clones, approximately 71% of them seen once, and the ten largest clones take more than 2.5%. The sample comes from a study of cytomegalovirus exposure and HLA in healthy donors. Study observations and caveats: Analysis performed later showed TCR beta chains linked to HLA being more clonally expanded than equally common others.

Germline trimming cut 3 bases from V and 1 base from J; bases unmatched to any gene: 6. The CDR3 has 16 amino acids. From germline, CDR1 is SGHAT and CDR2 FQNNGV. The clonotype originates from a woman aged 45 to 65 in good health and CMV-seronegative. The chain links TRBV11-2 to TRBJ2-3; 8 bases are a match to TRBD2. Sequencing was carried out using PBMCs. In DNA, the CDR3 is TGTGCCAGCAGCTTGGTTAGCGGGGCCCGCACAGATACGCAGTATTTT. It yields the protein CASSLVSGARTDTQYF.